This T cell receptor (beta chain) was identified during a study of blood T cell repertoires in COVID-19. Study in general: Collection of acute and convalescent COVID-19 samples took place in the United States, Italy and Spain. From T cells, B-cell-depleted T cells, or PBMCs came the material, which was cDNA or gDNA.

This CDR3 contains 12 residues. Germline CDR1 is MNHEY and CDR2 is SVGAGI. V lost 6 bases and J lost 7, with 12 bases in between. As originally analysed: Amplified reference gene primers provided the basis for estimating nucleated cell counts. Profiling relied on immunoSEQ multiplex PCR, and the TCRdb table lists in-frame clones only, not all of them. Clonal size and the V and J genes are those of that table, whereas D and trimming came from the DNA. The table lists about 250,000 clones, around 82% of them singletons. Seattle-derived patients entered the study during active infection and were followed longitudinally.

Sequencing input: peripheral blood. The source of this sequence is a person between 70 and 80 years old with COVID-19, enrolled during active disease. V and J are TRBV6-5 and TRBJ1-2; D not certain. The CDR3 protein is CASRETSLGYTF. The DNA of the CDR3 is TGTGCCAGCAGAGAGACTTCGCTTGGCTACACCTTC.